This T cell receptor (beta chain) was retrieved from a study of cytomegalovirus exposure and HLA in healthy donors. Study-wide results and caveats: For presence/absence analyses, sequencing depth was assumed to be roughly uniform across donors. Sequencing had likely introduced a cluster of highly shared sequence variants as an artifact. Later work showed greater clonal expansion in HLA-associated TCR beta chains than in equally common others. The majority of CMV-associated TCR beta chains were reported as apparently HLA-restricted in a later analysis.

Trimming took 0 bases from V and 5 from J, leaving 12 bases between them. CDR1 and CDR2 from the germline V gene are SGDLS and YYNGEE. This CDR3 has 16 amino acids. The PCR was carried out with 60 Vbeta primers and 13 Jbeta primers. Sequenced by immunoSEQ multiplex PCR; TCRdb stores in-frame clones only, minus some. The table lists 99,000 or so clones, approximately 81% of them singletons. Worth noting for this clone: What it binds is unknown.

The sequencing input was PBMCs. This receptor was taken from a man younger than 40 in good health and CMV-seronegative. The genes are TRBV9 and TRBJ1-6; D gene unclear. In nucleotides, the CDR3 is TGTGCCAGCAGCGTAGGCCACGGTAAAGATAATTCACCCCTCCACTTT. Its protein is CASSVGHGKDNSPLHF. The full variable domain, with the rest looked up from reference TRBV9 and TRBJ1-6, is DSGVTQTPKHLITATGQRVTLRCSPRSGDLSVYWYQQSLDQGLQFLIQYYNGEERAKGNILERFSAQQFPDLHSELNLSSLELGDSALYFCASSVGHGKDNSPLHFGNGTRLTVT.